The 15 T cell receptor beta chains presented below share a single source sample, sequenced in a study of PD-1 blockade in classical Hodgkin lymphoma. Time point specified: cycle 4 day 1 (C4D1), after less than 7 weeks of nivolumab. Exposure to brentuximab vedotin varied, and each patient had relapsed following autologous stem cell transplantation. The data were produced by immunoSEQ multiplex PCR, yet TCRdb's version contains in-frame clones alone and is incomplete. The sample comprises about 93,000 clones, around four fifths of which are singletons, and 8% to 9.5% rests with the top ten. The sample was peripheral blood mononuclear cells (PBMCs), taken before the fourth cycle of nivolumab. The receptors originated from a human donor with classical Hodgkin lymphoma.

The J gene is TRBJ2-7, the V gene TRBV10-2, with unresolved D. The ends were cut back, 7 bases at V and 0 bases at J, with 10 bases in the middle. Germline V gene lookup returns CDR1 WSHSY and CDR2 SAAADI. The CDR3 is 13 residues long. The CDR3 DNA follows: TGCGCCAGCATGGATACAGTCTCCTACGAGCAGTACTTC. This sequence encodes CASMDTVSYEQYF.

This chain joins TRBV28 and TRBJ1-5; D is uncertain. The germline V gene has CDR1 MDHEN and CDR2 SYDVKM. There are 14 residues in the CDR3. V was shortened by 5 bases and J by 3 bases, with 11 bases between the two germline ends. The CDR3 region has the DNA TGTGCCAGCAGTCGCGGGGTCATCAATCAGCCCCAGCATTTT. As protein: CASSRGVINQPQHF.

The chain is built from TRBV6-5 and TRBJ2-7; no clear D gene. V shed 5 bases and J shed 5 bases, with 7 bases lying between them. Germline V gene lookup returns CDR1 MNHEY and CDR2 SVGAGI. This CDR3 is 11 amino acids long. CDR3 DNA sequence: TGTGCCAGCAGTCGTGGCCACGAGCAGTACTTC. Protein sequence: CASSRGHEQYF.

The V call is TRBV7-2, the J call TRBJ2-2; 7 nucleotides align to TRBD1. Germline lookup yields CDR1 SGHTA and CDR2 FQGNSA. The CDR3 covers 16 residues. The J segment lost 5 bases and the V segment lost 6 bases, leaving 12 bases of the junction unmatched. CDR3 coding DNA: TGTGCCAGCAGTTCTAGACAGGGTGTGCGGACCGGGGAGCTGTTTTTT. It translates to CASSSRQGVRTGELFF. Complete variable domain (other parts from reference TRBV7-2 and TRBJ2-2): GAGVSQSPSNKVTEKGKDVELRCDPISGHTALYWYRQSLGQGLEFLIYFQGNSAPDKSGLPSDRFSAERTGGSVSTLTIQRTQQEDSAVYLCASSSRQGVRTGELFFGEGSRLTVL.

The chain combines TRBV7-2 with TRBJ2-1; D is unclear. Germline V CDR1 and CDR2: SGHTA, FQGNSA. The germline V and J ends were trimmed by 3 bases and 4 bases, with 13 bases remaining between them. The CDR3 consists of 15 residues. CDR3 in DNA: TGTGCCAGCAGCTTGCGTTGGGTCAAGTACAATGAGCAGTTCTTC. It is translated as CASSLRWVKYNEQFF. Full variable domain (remainder filled in from reference TRBV7-2 and TRBJ2-1): GAGVSQSPSNKVTEKGKDVELRCDPISGHTALYWYRQSLGQGLEFLIYFQGNSAPDKSGLPSDRFSAERTGGSVSTLTIQRTQQEDSAVYLCASSLRWVKYNEQFFGPGTRLTVL.

This clone was seen repeatedly, ten times or more. The chain employs TRBV7-3 and TRBJ2-5; D is possibly TRBD1 (5 bases). Trimming removed 5 bases from V and 4 bases from J, with 14 bases in between. This CDR3 is 14 amino acids long. Germline CDR1 reads SGHTA; CDR2 reads FQGTGA. CDR3 amino acids: CASSLLGQGETQYF. CDR3 nucleotides: TGTGCCAGCAGCCTCCTGGGGCAGGGAGAGACCCAGTACTTC.

This rearrangement joins TRBV19 to TRBJ1-2; 9 bases are a match to TRBD1. Looked up from germline, CDR1 is LNHDA and CDR2 is SQIVND (reference sequence). CDR3 size: 18 residues. V lost 2 bases, J lost 3 bases, and 13 bases stayed unmatched. This CDR3 is CASSILSGQGYFYYGYTF. CDR3 DNA sequence: TGTGCCAGTAGTATACTTTCGGGACAGGGATACTTCTACTATGGCTACACCTTC. The full variable domain, completed using reference TRBV19 and TRBJ1-2, is DGGITQSPKYLFRKEGQNVTLSCEQNLNHDAMYWYRQDPGQGLRLIYYSQIVNDFQKGDIAEGYSVSREKKESFPLTVTSAQKNPTAFYLCASSILSGQGYFYYGYTFGSGTRLTVV.

This CDR3 is CASSLQGAYGYTF. The CDR3 DNA sequence: TGCGCCAGCAGCTTGCAGGGGGCCTATGGCTACACCTTC. The chain links TRBV5-1 to TRBJ1-2, with 8 bases identical to TRBD1. CDR3 length: 13 residues. Germline CDR1 reads SGHRS; CDR2 reads YFSETQ. J gave up 4 bases and V 1 base, and 0 bases lay outside the gene matches.

This rearrangement joins TRBV18 to TRBJ1-5, with 9 nucleotides matching TRBD1. Germline V gene data show CDR1 as KGHSH and CDR2 as LQKENI. This CDR3 comprises 18 residues. V trimming: 5 bases; J trimming: 1 base; junction bases outside the gene matches: 12. The CDR3 DNA reads as TGTGCCAGCTCATCTTTACCTCTCGGGACAGGGAGCAATCAGCCCCAGCATTTT. Translated: CASSSLPLGTGSNQPQHF.

CDR3 sequence: CASSTGTGKNQPQHF. The CDR3 DNA reads as TGTGCCAGCAGTACCGGGACAGGGAAAAATCAGCCCCAGCATTTT. The chain is built from TRBV6-6 and TRBJ1-5, with 9 bases identical to TRBD1. The CDR3 consists of 15 residues. V was clipped by 5 bases and J by 4 bases; unmatched bases: 6. Germline loops: CDR1 MNHNY, CDR2 SVGAGI (reference sequence).

This clone has a handful of counts. V is TRBV18 and J is TRBJ2-1; 8 nucleotides line up with TRBD1. CDR3 length: 17 residues. In germline, CDR1 is KGHSH, CDR2 LQKENI. Germline trimming cut 1 base from V and 1 base from J; bases unmatched to any gene: 6. This chain's CDR3 is CASSPLFGQGSYNEQFF. The CDR3 DNA reads as TGTGCCAGCTCACCACTCTTCGGACAGGGTTCCTACAATGAGCAGTTCTTC. Based on the CDR3 plus reference TRBV18 and TRBJ2-1, the full variable domain is NAGVMQNPRHLVRRRGQEARLRCSPMKGHSHVYWYRQLPEEGLKFMVYLQKENIIDESGMPKERFSAEFPKEGPSILRIQQVVRGDSAAYFCASSPLFGQGSYNEQFFGPGTRLTVL.

This clone was observed a few times. The chain's CDR3 is CASSADYEQYF. In DNA, the CDR3 is TGTGCCAGCAGTGCAGACTACGAGCAGTACTTC. The rearrangement links TRBV6-1 to TRBJ2-7; unclear D gene. V lost 4 bases, J lost 3 bases, and 4 bases lay in between. CDR3 length: 11 residues. Per germline, CDR1 MNHNS and CDR2 SASEGT.

The chain uses TRBV2 and TRBJ1-5; D possibly corresponds to TRBD1 (6 bases). The CDR3 consists of 16 residues. Germline CDR1 and CDR2: SNHLY and FYNNEI. The V end lost 3 bases, the J end lost 5 bases, and 17 bases lay between the germline ends. CDR3 residues: CASSDPRDTQDQPQHF. CDR3 DNA sequence: TGTGCCAGCAGTGACCCCCGGGACACCCAGGATCAGCCCCAGCATTTT.

The CDR3 loop reads CASRPDINTEAFF. CDR3 nucleotides: TGTGCCAGCAGACCCGACATTAACACTGAAGCTTTCTTT. This rearrangement joins TRBV7-9 to TRBJ1-1; D gene unclear. Germline V gene lookup returns CDR1 SEHNR and CDR2 FQNEAQ (reference sequence). V was trimmed by 6 bases and J by 2 bases, leaving 10 bases between them. The CDR3 is 13 residues long.

This chain connects TRBV25-1 to TRBJ1-2, with TRBD1 identical over 10 bases. Germline CDR1 MGHDK, CDR2 SYGVNS. The CDR3 has 13 residues. V was clipped by 3 bases and J by 8 bases; unmatched bases: 3. CDR3 residues: CASSERQGAGYTF. CDR3 nucleotides: TGTGCCAGCAGTGAGCGACAGGGGGCCGGCTACACCTTC.